This TCR beta chain was sequenced in a study of T-cell reconstitution after alpha-beta-depleted transplantation in children (TCRdb year 2016). Broadly, across the study: The study quantitatively tracked T-cell immune reconstitution after TCRalphabeta/CD19-depleted allogeneic hematopoietic cell transplantation in children using TCR repertoire profiling. General conclusions and limits of the study: In some patients, the high TCRbeta diversity seen at day 60 was put down to recipient T cells and intrathymic progenitors that had survived conditioning. Over subsequent months, a decline in hyperexpanded clone frequencies was noted, and after one year, T-cell counts and TCRbeta diversity were mostly ascribed to newly produced T cells. About two months after transplant, the apparently early recovery of alphabetaT-cell counts reportedly depended on just several hundred clones that had expanded rapidly and came from non-depleted graft cells.

A word on this clonotype: Its antigen target is currently unknown. Base quality data are lacking; no much larger clone is found one base away.

CDR1 and CDR2 are drawn from the germline V gene (reference sequence): DFQATT, SNEGSKA. The CDR3 goes from the cysteine to the phenylalanine over 15 residues. The retained sequence is limited to the CDR3, 45 bases, with the frame set at the first base. V lost 1 base and J lost 0 bases; the stretch between them is 11 bases long. Library construction relied on PCR. The listed sequencing device is Illumina HiSeq 2500. To normalize quantification of the TCRbeta repertoire, the TCR libraries were built with molecular barcoding that relied on unique molecular identifiers. The raw public data were reprocessed by TCRdb itself: fastp quality trimming at Q25, MiXCR clonotype calling, in-frame beta chains only. Entries that share a CDR3 protein sequence are merged under the most common genes and DNA. The sample table records about 1,000,000 distinct CDR3 sequences; about 29% of these occur just once. Of the sample, over 25% is held by the ten largest clones.

The sample's treatment or condition label, decoded: allogeneic hematopoietic cell transplantation with graft depleted of TCRalphabeta T cells and CD19 B cells. The children who served as transplant recipients had been given grafts of TCRalphabeta/CD19-depleted allogeneic hematopoietic cells. The sample in question was PBMCs, mostly from graft donor cells, obtained 360 days after TCRalphabeta/CD19-depleted stem cell transplant. This chain is built from TRBV20-1 and TRBJ2-3; no confident D gene assignment can be made. This receptor was obtained from a boy in the first two years of life who had a stem cell transplant for SCID, so the T cells may come from the graft donor. Here is the DNA: TGCAGTGCTAGAGCCAGAAGAGCTAGCACAGATACGCAGTATTTT. Its coded protein is CSARARRASTDTQYF.